Shown below are 17 T cell receptor beta chains from a single sample sequenced in a study of PD-L1 blockade in urothelial cancer. The time point was: peripheral blood 6 weeks after treatment start. Measured with immunoSEQ multiplex PCR; TCRdb has only the in-frame clones, and not every one. The sample consists of around 100,000 clones, roughly 90% of them appearing once. The starting material was PBMCs, obtained around atezolizumab (anti-PD-L1) treatment. The origin of the receptors is a man in his 60s with urothelial cancer.

The table lists this clone with a few counts. The chain carries TRBV5-6 and TRBJ1-5; tentative D call: TRBD1 (5 bases). The CDR3 contains 15 residues. V gave up 0 bases and J gave up 0 bases, with 7 bases separating them. Germline-derived CDR1 and CDR2 are SGHDT and YYEEEE. In nucleotides, the CDR3 is TGTGCCAGCAGCTTGGGGGGCCTTAGCAATCAGCCCCAGCATTTT. Encoded protein: CASSLGGLSNQPQHF.

The chain employs TRBV28 and TRBJ2-3; D remains ambiguous. Trimming removed 4 bases at V and 3 bases at J, with 14 bases between. The CDR3 length is 15 residues. Per germline, CDR1 MDHEN and CDR2 SYDVKM. CDR3 bases: TGTGCCAGCAGTTCCATTATATCCGGGACAGATACGCAGTATTTT. Its translation is CASSSIISGTDTQYF.

The chain is built from TRBV28 and TRBJ1-2; D remains ambiguous. This CDR3 contains 14 residues. V was pared by 2 bases and J by 7 bases, with 14 bases between. Germline V gene data show CDR1 as MDHEN and CDR2 as SYDVKM. The CDR3: CASSLSPRFGGYTF. The CDR3 DNA sequence: TGTGCCAGCAGTTTAAGCCCCAGGTTTGGTGGCTACACCTTC.

The chain carries TRBV4-1 and TRBJ1-3, with a weak D call TRBD1 (6 bases). The V end was cut by 4 bases, the J end by 0 bases, with 10 bases between. The CDR3 consists of 15 residues. The germline gives CDR1 MGHRA, CDR2 YSYEKL. CDR3 in amino acids: CASSLNRDSGNTIYF. In DNA, the CDR3 is TGCGCCAGCAGCCTTAACAGGGACTCTGGAAACACCATATATTTT.

The gene calls are TRBV25-1 and TRBJ1-2; TRBD1 agrees at 9 bases. V dropped 2 bases and J dropped 4; count of bases not matched to a gene: 8. Looked up from germline, CDR1 is MGHDK and CDR2 is SYGVNS. The CDR3 consists of 16 residues. The CDR3 region is CASSEPGTGLGYGYTF. CDR3 nucleotide sequence: TGTGCCAGCAGTGAACCCGGGACAGGGTTAGGCTATGGCTACACCTTC.

The chain links TRBV2 to TRBJ1-1; D gene ambiguous. This CDR3 is 17 amino acids long. Trimming removed 1 base at V and 1 base at J, with 16 bases between. Germline CDR1 and CDR2: SNHLY and FYNNEI. The CDR3 here is CASSEGERSWKNTEAFF. The DNA of the CDR3 is TGTGCCAGCAGTGAAGGGGAGCGGAGCTGGAAGAACACTGAAGCTTTCTTT.

The chain carries TRBV2 and TRBJ2-3; D is unresolved. The V and J ends lost 3 bases and 1 base respectively, with 5 bases between them. Germline V gene data show CDR1 as SNHLY and CDR2 as FYNNEI. The CDR3 has 13 amino acids. CDR3 bases: TGTGCCAGCAGTGACACAGGCACAGATACGCAGTATTTT. As protein: CASSDTGTDTQYF.

This clone is a singleton in its sample. The genes are TRBV29-1 and TRBJ1-3; D is unclear. CDR1 and CDR2 from the germline V gene are SQVTM and ANQGSEA. V was shortened by 7 bases and J by 0 bases, with 10 bases between the two germline ends. CDR3 length equals 13 residues. The CDR3 protein is CSGGLSSGNTIYF. The DNA for the CDR3 is TGCAGCGGAGGATTAAGCTCTGGAAACACCATATATTTT. The full variable domain, in which reference TRBV29-1 and TRBJ1-3 provide the parts outside the CDR3, is SAVISQKPSRDICQRGTSLTIQCQVDSQVTMMFWYRQQPGQSLTLIATANQGSEATYESGFVIDKFPISRPNLTFSTLTVSNMSPEDSSIYLCSGGLSSGNTIYFGEGSWLTVV.

This clone was found once. This chain connects TRBV5-1 to TRBJ1-2, with D tentatively TRBD1 (6 bases). Germline assignment: CDR1 SGHRS and CDR2 YFSETQ. The CDR3 length is 13 residues. Trimming shortened V by 0 bases and J by 6 bases, and 9 bases separated the two germline ends. This CDR3 reads CASSLASGDGYTF. CDR3 coding DNA: TGCGCCAGCAGCTTGGCGTCAGGGGATGGCTACACCTTC.

This clone has just a few counts. The V call is TRBV20-1, the J call TRBJ2-5, with a weak D call TRBD2 (6 bases). V was cut by 6 bases and J by 9 bases, with 14 bases left in between. Germline V CDR1 and CDR2: DFQATT, SNEGSKA (reference sequence). There are 11 residues in the CDR3. This CDR3 reads CSAPSGVAQYF. The CDR3 region has the DNA TGCAGTGCGCCGTCGGGGGTGGCCCAGTACTTC.

V is TRBV2 and J is TRBJ2-1; 9 bases map to TRBD2. J lost 4 bases, V lost 6 bases, and 7 bases had no gene match. Germline V lookup: CDR1 SNHLY, CDR2 FYNNEI. The CDR3 is 15 amino acids. CDR3 in amino acids: CASSEGLADYNEQFF. CDR3 DNA sequence: TGTGCCAGCAGCGAGGGACTAGCAGATTACAATGAGCAGTTCTTC.

The chain uses TRBV23-1 and TRBJ2-5; D not resolved. TRBV23-1 is an ORF, and what it does is uncertain. The germline V and J ends were trimmed by 4 bases and 3 bases, with 15 bases remaining between them. The CDR3 extends over 15 amino acids. The CDR3 DNA reads TGCGCCAGCAGTCCCCGGGTGAACATAAAAGAGACCCAGTACTTC. Its protein is CASSPRVNIKETQYF.

This chain connects TRBV29-1 to TRBJ2-3, with 7 bases identical to TRBD1. V was clipped by 3 bases and J by 1 base; unmatched bases: 4. The CDR3 extends over 14 amino acids. Germline values: CDR1 SQVTM, CDR2 ANQGSEA. In DNA form, the CDR3 reads TGCAGCGTTGACTGGCAGGGGGGCACAGATACGCAGTATTTT. Encoded protein: CSVDWQGGTDTQYF.

V gene TRBV5-4 combines with J gene TRBJ2-3; 10 nucleotides line up with TRBD2. V was pared by 6 bases and J by 1 base, with 5 bases of the junction left unmatched. There are 15 residues in the CDR3. Germline V gives CDR1 SGHNT, CDR2 YYREEE (reference sequence). CDR3 sequence: CASMRAGGRTDTQYF. As DNA, the CDR3 is TGTGCCAGCATGAGAGCGGGGGGGCGCACAGATACGCAGTATTTT.

The chain couples TRBV15 to TRBJ2-1; 8 bases match TRBD1. The CDR3 runs to 14 residues. Germline-derived CDR1 and CDR2 are LNHNV and YYDKDF (reference sequence). Losses at the gene ends were 0 bases for V and 7 bases for J; bases not matched to a gene: 2. CDR3 amino acids: CATSRDRGPNEQFF. CDR3 coding DNA: TGTGCCACCAGCAGAGACAGGGGGCCTAATGAGCAGTTCTTC. The whole variable domain, filled in from reference TRBV15 and TRBJ2-1, reads DAMVIQNPRYQVTQFGKPVTLSCSQTLNHNVMYWYQQKSSQAPKLLFHYYDKDFNNEADTPDNFQSRRPNTSFCFLDIRSPGLGDTAMYLCATSRDRGPNEQFFGPGTRLTVL.

V gene TRBV5-1 combines with J gene TRBJ2-3, with D maybe TRBD2 (6 bases). The V end lost 4 bases, the J end lost 5 bases, and 20 bases lay between the germline ends. The CDR3 is 16 amino acids. Looked up from germline, CDR1 is SGHRS and CDR2 is YFSETQ. CDR3 loop: CASSVGPGAMRDTQYF. The CDR3 bases are TGCGCCAGCAGCGTAGGGCCGGGAGCGATGCGAGATACGCAGTATTTT.

V is TRBV19 and J is TRBJ2-3; TRBD2 matches at 10 bases. The trim removed 5 bases at V and 3 bases at J, leaving 11 bases unmatched. The CDR3 totals 17 residues. CDR1 and CDR2 (germline): LNHDA, SQIVND (reference sequence). CDR3 nucleotides: TGTGCCAGTAGTCCTCTACCCCTAGCGGGGGAGACAGATACGCAGTATTTT. Amino acid sequence: CASSPLPLAGETDTQYF.